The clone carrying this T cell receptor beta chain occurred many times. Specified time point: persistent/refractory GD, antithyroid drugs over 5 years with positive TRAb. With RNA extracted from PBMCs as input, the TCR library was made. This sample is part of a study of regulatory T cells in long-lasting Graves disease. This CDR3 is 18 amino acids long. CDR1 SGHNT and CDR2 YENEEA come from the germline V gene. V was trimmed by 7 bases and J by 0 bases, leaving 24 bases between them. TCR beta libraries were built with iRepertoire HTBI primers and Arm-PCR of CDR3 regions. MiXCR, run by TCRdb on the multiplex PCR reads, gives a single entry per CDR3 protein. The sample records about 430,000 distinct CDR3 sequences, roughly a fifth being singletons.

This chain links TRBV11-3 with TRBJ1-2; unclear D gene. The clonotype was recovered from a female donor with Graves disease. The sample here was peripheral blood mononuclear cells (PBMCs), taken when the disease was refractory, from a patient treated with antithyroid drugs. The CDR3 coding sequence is TGTGCCAGCACCATCCCCAATGGGTGCAGGAGCACTAACTATGGCTACACCTTC. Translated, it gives CASTIPNGCRSTNYGYTF.